Below are 27 T cell receptor beta chains sequenced from a single sample in a study of long-term antiretroviral therapy in people with HIV. The run of the v3.0 immunoSEQ assay was at survey level. Produced via immunoSEQ multiplex PCR; TCRdb's table is partial and in-frame only. The sample yields roughly 17,000 clones, roughly 78% seen once. This specimen consisted of unsorted PBMCs, obtained at the start of antiretroviral therapy. These receptors were obtained from a man aged 25 to 45 with HIV.

This clone was seen a handful of times. The chain recombines TRBV7-2 with TRBJ2-6; D is unclear. The CDR3 contains 13 residues. Trimming left V 6 bases short and J 0 bases short, with 3 bases between. Germline CDR1 and CDR2: SGHTA and FQGNSA. CDR3 amino acids: CASRRSGANVLTF. CDR3 coding DNA: TGTGCCAGCAGGCGCTCTGGGGCCAACGTCCTGACTTTC.

This clone was seen only a few times. The V gene is TRBV11-3, the J gene TRBJ2-4; no reliable D call. V was clipped by 8 bases and J by 1 base, with 15 bases between them. The CDR3 contains 15 residues. In germline, CDR1 is SGHNT, CDR2 YENEEA. The CDR3 protein is CASGKAASAKNIQYF. The CDR3 bases are TGTGCCAGCGGTAAGGCGGCATCGGCCAAAAACATTCAGTACTTC.

The chain has TRBV6-5 and TRBJ2-7; D is uncertain. The V gene's germline CDR1 is MNHEY and CDR2 SVGAGI. V lost 6 bases to trimming and J lost 5 bases, with 11 bases between them. The CDR3 loop spans 12 amino acids. Here the CDR3 reads CASSPTGHEQYF. The CDR3 DNA reads as TGTGCCAGCAGCCCCACGGGCCACGAGCAGTACTTC.

This chain connects TRBV2 to TRBJ2-3; 8 positions agree with TRBD2. The germline V gene has CDR1 SNHLY and CDR2 FYNNEI. The CDR3 is 15 residues long. The J segment lost 1 base and the V segment lost 3 bases, leaving 3 bases of the junction unmatched. This CDR3 is CASSDGAGGTDTQYF. CDR3 sequence (DNA): TGTGCCAGCAGTGATGGAGCGGGAGGCACAGATACGCAGTATTTT.

The chain combines TRBV29-1 with TRBJ1-1; D call uncertain. Trimming took 1 base from V and 3 from J, leaving 9 bases between them. Germline V CDR1 and CDR2: SQVTM, ANQGSEA. This CDR3 spans 13 amino acids. CDR3 nucleotide sequence: TGCAGCGTTGAAGGGGGTATAGACACTGAAGCTTTCTTT. This codes for CSVEGGIDTEAFF.

The genes are TRBV27 and TRBJ2-2; D remains ambiguous. Germline CDR1 MNHEY, CDR2 SMNVEV (reference sequence). V was shortened by 8 bases and J by 2 bases, with 12 bases between the two germline ends. The length of the CDR3 is 14 residues. The CDR3 nucleotides read TGTGCCAGCTCCCCTTCTTCAAACACCGGGGAGCTGTTTTTT. It yields the protein CASSPSSNTGELFF.

This rearrangement joins TRBV5-1 to TRBJ1-5; D remains unclear. CDR3 length: 15 amino acids. Germline V lookup: CDR1 SGHRS, CDR2 YFSETQ. With 2 bases removed from V and 0 bases from J, the gap between germline ends came to 9 bases. The CDR3 region has the DNA TGCGCCAGCAGCTTCGAACCAAATAGCAATCAGCCCCAGCATTTT. Protein product: CASSFEPNSNQPQHF.

The J gene is TRBJ2-5, the V gene TRBV11-3, with a possible D match to TRBD2 (6 bases). The CDR3 has 15 amino acids. Deletions cut 4 bases from V and 5 bases from J, with 17 bases between. Germline values: CDR1 SGHNT, CDR2 YENEEA. CDR3 bases: TGTGCCAGCAGCTCCGGGACTTCTCTAGGGGAGACCCAGTACTTC. Encoded protein: CASSSGTSLGETQYF.

This clone was seen once. The genes are TRBV6-4 and TRBJ2-3; D unclear. CDR3 length: 13 residues. V lost 3 bases, J lost 6 bases, and 10 bases lay in between. Per the germline V gene, CDR1 is MRHNA and CDR2 is SNTAGT. The CDR3 here is CASSEDSGDTQYF. The CDR3 DNA follows: TGTGCCAGCAGTGAAGATTCCGGGGATACGCAGTATTTT.

The gene calls are TRBV27 and TRBJ2-7; 9 bases line up with TRBD2. Germline V gives CDR1 MNHEY, CDR2 SMNVEV (reference sequence). V lost 1 base and J lost 2; bases outside the gene matches: 0. This CDR3 spans 14 amino acids. CDR3 protein: CASSLLAGAYEQYF. As DNA, the CDR3 is TGTGCCAGCAGTTTATTAGCGGGGGCCTACGAGCAGTACTTC.

The V gene is TRBV2, the J gene TRBJ1-1; perhaps TRBD1 as D (5 bases). Trimming stripped 7 bases from V and 5 bases from J, with 17 bases between. The CDR3 runs 14 residues. Germline assignment: CDR1 SNHLY and CDR2 FYNNEI. CDR3 protein: CASTRGRGGTEAFF. The CDR3 nucleotides read TGTGCCAGCACCCGAGGAAGGGGAGGGACTGAAGCTTTCTTT.

This clone showed up just a few times. V and J are TRBV27 and TRBJ2-7, with a possible D match to TRBD1 (5 bases). Trimming took off 0 bases at V and 3 bases at J, with 6 bases between the two ends. The CDR3 is made up of 13 amino acids. Germline values: CDR1 MNHEY, CDR2 SMNVEV (reference sequence). The CDR3 region has the DNA TGTGCCAGCAGTTTATCGCAGGGCTACGAGCAGTACTTC. Translation gives CASSLSQGYEQYF.

The V and J genes are TRBV19 and TRBJ1-1, with D maybe TRBD1 (5 bases). The length of the CDR3 is 10 residues. V was trimmed by 6 bases and J by 6 bases, leaving 5 bases between them. Looked up from germline, CDR1 is LNHDA and CDR2 is SQIVND (reference sequence). In DNA form, the CDR3 reads TGTGCCAGTAGGGGGGCTGAAGCTTTCTTT. The encoded protein is CASRGAEAFF.

The J gene is TRBJ2-2, the V gene TRBV19, with 10 bases that match TRBD2. The CDR3 is 14 residues long. Trimming took 6 bases from V and 6 from J; bases not matched to a gene: 4. The germline V gene encodes CDR1 LNHDA and CDR2 SQIVND (reference sequence). CDR3 coding DNA: TGTGCCAGTAGGGGGACTAGCGTCGCCGGGGAGCTGTTTTTT. Translation gives CASRGTSVAGELFF.

V and J are TRBV21-1 and TRBJ1-2. TRBV21-1 is termed a pseudogene. The CDR3 has 15 residues. CDR3 coding DNA: TGTGCCAGCAGCAAAGTTCATGGGGGGTGGGACGGCTACACCTTC. This encodes CASSKVHGGWDGYTF.

The gene calls are TRBV5-6 and TRBJ1-5; D is uncertain. This CDR3 comprises 15 residues. Germline V CDR1 and CDR2: SGHDT, YYEEEE. Trimming took 0 bases from V and 0 from J, leaving 7 bases between them. CDR3 amino acids: CASSLAGDSNQPQHF. The CDR3, as DNA: TGTGCCAGCAGCTTGGCCGGAGATAGCAATCAGCCCCAGCATTTT.

The V gene is TRBV5-6, the J gene TRBJ1-5; 11 nucleotides match TRBD1. This CDR3 has 16 amino acids. Germline V gene sequence: CDR1 SGHDT, CDR2 YYEEEE. V gave up 4 bases and J gave up 1 base; unmatched junction bases: 4. The CDR3 reads CASSGRTGGSNQPQHF. The CDR3 nucleotides read TGTGCCAGCAGCGGACGGACAGGGGGCAGCAATCAGCCCCAGCATTTT.

The rearrangement joins TRBV7-2 to TRBJ2-3; 10 positions match TRBD1. Germline CDR1 and CDR2: SGHTA and FQGNSA. V dropped 9 bases and J dropped 3; count of bases not matched to a gene: 3. The CDR3 is 13 amino acids. The CDR3 loop reads CARRDRGTDTQYF. The CDR3 nucleotides read TGTGCCAGAAGGGACAGGGGTACAGATACGCAGTATTTT.

This clone was found once. V and J are TRBV9 and TRBJ2-3, with 9 bases matching TRBD2. Unmatched junction bases numbered 9, after V lost 2 bases and J lost 8 bases. This CDR3 region has 15 residues. Germline values: CDR1 SGDLS, CDR2 YYNGEE. CDR3 DNA: TGTGCCAGCAGCGTCGGGCGGGAGGGGTGGGGTACGCAGTATTTT. Protein sequence: CASSVGREGWGTQYF.

In its sample, this clone was seen a few times. The rearrangement joins TRBV30 to TRBJ1-1; D remains ambiguous. V lost 0 bases to trimming and J lost 1 base, with 6 bases between them. Germline V gene lookup returns CDR1 GTSNPN and CDR2 SVGIG (reference sequence). The CDR3 has 13 amino acids. CDR3 protein: CAWSVTSNTEAFF. The CDR3 DNA follows: TGTGCCTGGAGTGTGACATCGAACACTGAAGCTTTCTTT.

In this sample, this clone turned up a few times. This chain joins TRBV2 and TRBJ2-7; D is unresolved. From germline, CDR1 is SNHLY and CDR2 FYNNEI. The V and J ends lost 3 bases and 3 bases respectively, with 15 bases between them. The CDR3 has 15 residues. This CDR3 is CASSDPDSGDYEQYF. The CDR3 DNA reads TGTGCCAGCAGTGATCCCGACTCTGGGGACTACGAGCAGTACTTC.

This clone appeared a few times. V is TRBV7-2 and J is TRBJ1-2, with 8 bases that match TRBD1. Germline V gene data show CDR1 as SGHTA and CDR2 as FQGNSA. The CDR3 spans 13 residues. V shed 8 bases and J 7 bases; nucleotides not matched to a gene: 9. The CDR3 protein is CASGGRQGSGYTF. CDR3 DNA: TGTGCCAGCGGAGGGAGACAGGGGAGTGGCTACACCTTC.

This clone was seen more than once but under ten times. This chain links TRBV5-8 with TRBJ1-4; possible D gene TRBD1, 6 bases. The CDR3 is 15 amino acids. Germline V gives CDR1 SGHTS, CDR2 YDEGEE. V lost 4 bases and J lost 0, with 10 bases in between. The CDR3 nucleotides read TGTGCCAGCAGCCCGGGACACACAACTAATGAAAAACTGTTTTTT. Encoded protein: CASSPGHTTNEKLFF.

J is TRBJ2-7 and V is TRBV30; 7 bases agree with TRBD1. V shed 0 bases and J 4 bases; nucleotides not matched to a gene: 3. The length of the CDR3 is 13 residues. Looked up from germline, CDR1 is GTSNPN and CDR2 is SVGIG (reference sequence). CDR3 sequence (DNA): TGTGCCTGGAGTGTTACAGGGGCGTACGAGCAGTACTTC. Amino acid sequence: CAWSVTGAYEQYF.

This clone came up a few times. Other DNA sequences in this sample translate to the same CDR3. V is TRBV6-6 and J is TRBJ1-5; D perhaps matches TRBD1 (6 bases). Germline lookup yields CDR1 MNHNY and CDR2 SVGAGI (reference sequence). CDR3 size: 14 residues. Trimming shortened V by 6 bases and J by 3 bases, and 12 bases separated the two germline ends. The chain's CDR3 is CASSPTGANQPQHF. In nucleotides, the CDR3 is TGTGCCAGCAGCCCGACGGGGGCCAATCAGCCCCAGCATTTT.

The chain combines TRBV29-1 with TRBJ2-1; 15 bases fit TRBD2. The CDR3 totals 17 residues. Looked up from germline, CDR1 is SQVTM and CDR2 is ANQGSEA. V was clipped by 3 bases and J by 7 bases; unmatched bases: 10. The CDR3 region has the DNA TGCAGCGTTGACAAATCCGACGGACTAGCGGGGGGGAATGAGCAGTTCTTC. This encodes CSVDKSDGLAGGNEQFF.

The sample holds a few counts of this clone. This rearrangement joins TRBV7-8 to TRBJ1-5; D gene ambiguous. The germline V gene encodes CDR1 SGHVS and CDR2 FQNEAQ. Trimming pared 5 bases from V and 6 bases from J, leaving 11 bases between. The CDR3 runs 13 residues. In DNA, the CDR3 is TGTGCCAGCAGCATTAACGAAGGTCAGCCCCAGCATTTT. Protein: CASSINEGQPQHF.